The 15 T cell receptor beta chains presented below share a single source sample, sequenced in a study of HIV-infected patients and healthy controls. Whole blood was used without fractionation, so all unsorted peripheral T cells were included. Reverse transcription used about 500 ng RNA and constant-region primers for alpha and beta. Alpha and beta chain libraries were made separately by chain-specific third strand synthesis with multiplexing indices. Each CDR3 protein gets one entry after TCRdb re-called the 5' RACE reads with MiXCR. The sample includes about 10,000 distinct CDR3 sequences, about 10% of them seen just once. The material sequenced was blood, taken before antiretroviral therapy. The receptors were gathered from an adult with HIV infection.

This clonotype counts as medium-sized. The rearrangement joins TRBV20-1 to TRBJ2-5; D is unclear. CDR1 and CDR2 (germline): DFQATT, SNEGSKA (reference sequence). This CDR3 region has 11 residues. Deletions cut 3 bases from V and 4 bases from J, with 6 bases between. The CDR3 DNA is TGCAGTGCTAGGACGGCAGAGACCCAGTACTTC. Translating gives CSARTAETQYF.

This chain connects TRBV10-3 to TRBJ2-3; D gene uncertain. V lost 0 bases and J 4 bases, leaving 2 bases between the germline ends. Germline V gene data show CDR1 as ENHRY and CDR2 as SYGVKD. This CDR3 spans 12 amino acids. Here the CDR3 reads CAISESSDTQYF. In DNA form, the CDR3 reads TGTGCCATCAGTGAGTCGTCAGATACGCAGTATTTT.

The table lists this clonotype with many counts. This chain joins TRBV12-3 or TRBV12-4 and TRBJ1-1, with D maybe TRBD1 (5 bases). This CDR3 comprises 15 residues. V dropped 6 bases and J dropped 5 bases, with 19 bases sitting between them. This CDR3 is CASSVGGWRGTEAFF. DNA of the CDR3: TGTGCCAGCAGCGTCGGGGGGTGGAGAGGGACTGAAGCTTTCTTT.

This clonotype was detected many times. This chain joins TRBV4-2 and TRBJ2-5; D remains unclear. CDR1 LGHNA and CDR2 YNFKEQ come from the germline V gene. This CDR3 spans 14 amino acids. The ends were cut back, 0 bases at V and 4 bases at J, with 9 bases in the middle. CDR3 bases: TGTGCCAGCAGCCAAGAATCAGCCACAGAGACCCAGTACTTC. This gives the protein CASSQESATETQYF.

The sample holds many counts of this clonotype. J is TRBJ2-3 and V is TRBV7-3, with 8 bases lining up with TRBD2. Germline assignment: CDR1 SGHTA and CDR2 FQGTGA. CDR3 length equals 15 residues. Trimming removed 5 bases from V and 1 base from J; junction bases left unmatched: 5. The CDR3 nucleotides are TGTGCCAGCAGCCCCGATAGCGGGGGCACAGATACGCAGTATTTT. Protein product: CASSPDSGGTDTQYF.

By share, this clonotype ranks as medium-sized. The chain joins TRBV5-6 to TRBJ1-1; D remains unclear. V dropped 2 bases and J dropped 2 bases, with 10 bases sitting between them. CDR1 SGHDT and CDR2 YYEEEE come from the germline V gene. The CDR3 runs 14 residues. The CDR3: CASSFWNVNTEAFF. The CDR3 DNA sequence: TGTGCCAGCAGCTTTTGGAACGTAAACACTGAAGCTTTCTTT.

The chain uses TRBV6-1 and TRBJ1-1; 7 nucleotides agree with TRBD1. Germline V gene lookup returns CDR1 MNHNS and CDR2 SASEGT. This CDR3 contains 14 residues. V shed 4 bases, J shed 1 base, and the junction held 3 bases outside the gene matches. The CDR3 sequence is CASSGWTGNTEAFF. CDR3 nucleotides: TGTGCCAGCAGTGGATGGACAGGGAACACTGAAGCTTTCTTT.

This clonotype was seen at least ten times. The CDR3 bases are TGTGCCAGCAGCTTAACCGTGCGGCAAGATAATGAGCAGTTCTTC. It specifies CASSLTVRQDNEQFF. The chain couples TRBV7-3 to TRBJ2-1; D unresolved. The germline V and J ends were trimmed by 0 bases and 7 bases, with 13 bases remaining between them. The CDR3 extends over 15 amino acids. Germline CDR1 reads SGHTA; CDR2 reads FQGTGA.

This chain connects TRBV13 to TRBJ2-2; D remains unclear. The CDR3 runs to 13 residues. The germline gives CDR1 PRHDT, CDR2 FYEKMQ (reference sequence). Trimming took 5 bases from V and 9 from J, leaving 13 bases between them. CDR3 sequence reads: CASSAAGPRELFF. CDR3 bases: TGTGCCAGCAGCGCCGCCGGACCCCGGGAGCTGTTTTTT.

This clonotype was seen many times. The chain carries TRBV5-1 and TRBJ2-7, with D hard to call. From germline, CDR1 is SGHRS and CDR2 YFSETQ. This CDR3 region has 14 residues. V lost 4 bases, J lost 2 bases, and 13 bases lay in between. In nucleotides, the CDR3 is TGCGCCAGCAGCGGGTTCCCGCTCGCCTACGAGCAGTACTTC. Translated, it gives CASSGFPLAYEQYF. The entire variable domain, with the rest obtained from reference TRBV5-1 and TRBJ2-7, is as follows: KAGVTQTPRYLIKTRGQQVTLSCSPISGHRSVSWYQQTPGQGLQFLFEYFSETQRNKGNFPGRFSGRQFSNSRSEMNVSTLELGDSALYLCASSGFPLAYEQYFGPGTRLTVT.

This clonotype was seen at least ten times. The J gene is TRBJ2-1, the V gene TRBV11-3; 11 bases fit TRBD2. Germline V CDR1 and CDR2: SGHNT, YENEEA. The CDR3 totals 16 residues. Trimming removed 4 bases from V and 4 bases from J; junction bases left unmatched: 6. The CDR3 reads CASSSRTSGSYNEQFF. DNA of the CDR3: TGTGCCAGCAGCTCCCGAACTAGCGGGAGTTACAATGAGCAGTTCTTC.

This clonotype was found once. The genes are TRBV28 and TRBJ2-7; maybe TRBD2 (7 bases). CDR1 is MDHEN, CDR2 SYDVKM, per germline. The CDR3 spans 14 residues. Trimming pared 2 bases from V and 2 bases from J, leaving 10 bases between. This CDR3 is CASSLGGAAYEQYF. The CDR3 DNA follows: TGTGCCAGCAGTTTAGGGGGGGCGGCCTACGAGCAGTACTTC.

The sample holds a few counts of this clonotype. The V call is TRBV2, the J call TRBJ1-6, with 7 bases that match TRBD1. Looked up from germline, CDR1 is SNHLY and CDR2 is FYNNEI. This CDR3 has 15 amino acids. V lost 1 base, J lost 9 bases, and 6 bases stayed unmatched. CDR3 coding DNA: TGTGCCAGCAGTGAAGAGGGGGCCCGCGGTTCACCCCTCCACTTT. This gives the protein CASSEEGARGSPLHF.

This clonotype has a count of ten or more. V and J are TRBV6-6 and TRBJ1-1; 9 bases match TRBD1. Germline V gives CDR1 MNHNY, CDR2 SVGAGI (reference sequence). The CDR3 is made up of 15 amino acids. J gave up 5 bases and V 4 bases, and 8 bases lay outside the gene matches. CDR3 loop: CASSSRGQGGTEAFF. The DNA for the CDR3 is TGTGCCAGCAGTTCCAGGGGACAGGGAGGGACTGAAGCTTTCTTT.

The V gene is TRBV6-2 or TRBV6-3, the J gene TRBJ2-1; 8 positions agree with TRBD2. The CDR3 covers 14 residues. The V gene end was trimmed by 6 bases and the J gene end by 6 bases; junction bases not matched to a gene: 7. CDR1 and CDR2 (germline): MNHEY, SVGEGT. This chain's CDR3 is CASSSGGPINEQFF. CDR3 nucleotides: TGTGCCAGCAGCAGCGGGGGCCCAATCAATGAGCAGTTCTTC.